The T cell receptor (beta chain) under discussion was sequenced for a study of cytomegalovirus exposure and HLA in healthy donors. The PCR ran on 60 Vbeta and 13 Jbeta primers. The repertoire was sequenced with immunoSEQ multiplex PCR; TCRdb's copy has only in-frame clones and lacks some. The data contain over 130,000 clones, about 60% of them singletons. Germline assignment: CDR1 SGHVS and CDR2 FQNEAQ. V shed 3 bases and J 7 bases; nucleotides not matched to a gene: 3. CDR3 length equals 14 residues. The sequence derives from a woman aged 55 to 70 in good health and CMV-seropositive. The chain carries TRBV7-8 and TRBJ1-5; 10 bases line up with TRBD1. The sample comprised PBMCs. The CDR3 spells CASSLDRGGQPQHF. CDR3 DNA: TGTGCCAGCAGCTTGGACAGGGGGGGGCAGCCCCAGCATTTT.